This TCR beta chain was profiled in a study of T cells in Graves' hyperthyroidism and ophthalmopathy. Whole-study results and caveats: A model of 13 V-J features distinguished ophthalmopathy from stable hyperthyroidism. Among clonotypes expanded in thyroid above 0.001, most were also found in blood.

The CDR3 regions of TCR beta were amplified from RNA transcripts. The HTBI primer set drove a first-round RT-PCR of the TCR CDR3. TCRdb reprocessed the multiplex PCR reads via MiXCR and lists one record per CDR3 protein. The repertoire holds over 500,000 distinct CDR3 sequences, with roughly 15% as singletons. Each person with ophthalmopathy scored at least 3 on the Clinical Activity Score, reached NOSPECS grade 4 or higher, and had been ill under 3 months. PBMCs stemmed from 10 ml fresh peripheral blood. Ten or more counts support this clonotype. Its target is unknown. Source material: blood. The clonotype originates from a woman younger than 30 with Graves' ophthalmopathy.

CDR3 DNA sequence: TGTGCCAGCAGCGTAGGGGTGAGGTCCCTCTACAATGAGCAGTTCTTC. It codes for CASSVGVRSLYNEQFF. The chain uses TRBV9 and TRBJ2-1; D is ambiguous. Per germline, CDR1 SGDLS and CDR2 YYNGEE. The V end was cut by 0 bases, the J end by 3 bases, with 13 bases between. This CDR3 is 16 amino acids long.